This T cell receptor beta chain appears in the sequencing data of a study of blood T cell repertoires in COVID-19. Study-level background: The cDNA or gDNA used as material had been derived from T cells, B-cell-depleted T cells, or PBMCs.

Germline values: CDR1 SNHLY, CDR2 FYNNEI. The CDR3 contains 14 residues. The J segment lost 9 bases and the V segment lost 3 bases, leaving 10 bases of the junction unmatched. Authors' methods: Amplification from reference gene primers served as the basis for estimated nucleated cell counts. Method: immunoSEQ multiplex PCR; TCRdb's copy keeps in-frame clones and lacks some. The V and J calls and the clone size are those of that table, but D and trimming were determined from the DNA. The repertoire holds 59,000 or so clones, with 65% to 80% as singletons. The origin of this receptor is a man aged 55 to 69 with acute or convalescent COVID-19. This chain links TRBV2 with TRBJ2-7, with 8 bases lining up with TRBD1. The sequenced sample was peripheral blood. Written as DNA, the CDR3 is TGTGCCAGCAGTGACGGGACAGGTATTATTTGGCAGTACTTC. As protein: CASSDGTGIIWQYF. Full variable domain (rest looked up from reference TRBV2 and TRBJ2-7): EPEVTQTPSHQVTQMGQEVILRCVPISNHLYFYWYRQILGQKVEFLVSFYNNEISEKSEIFDDQFSVERPDGSNFTLKIRSTKLEDSAMYFCASSDGTGIIWQYFGPGTRLTVT.